This TCR beta chain was recorded in a study of cytomegalovirus exposure and HLA in healthy donors. General study findings and limits: A prior analysis recorded that most TCR beta V segments were productive about 87% or about 30% of the time. CMV serostatus was the only recorded immune exposure for donors.

Points on this clone: Its antigen remains unknown.

The PCR used 60 Vbeta and 13 Jbeta primers. Sequenced by immunoSEQ multiplex PCR; TCRdb stores in-frame clones only, minus some. The table records 120,000 to 150,000 clones, over 60% of them present only once. This TCR derives from a male donor in good health and CMV-seronegative. The source material was PBMCs.

This chain's CDR3 is CASSPLANANTGELFF. As DNA, the CDR3 is TGTGCCAGCAGCCCCCTAGCGAACGCGAACACCGGGGAGCTGTTTTTT. The chain is built from TRBV7-3 and TRBJ2-2; the D gene is possibly TRBD2 (6 bases). The CDR3 runs 16 residues. V gave up 5 bases and J gave up 0 bases, with 13 bases separating them. The germline V gene encodes CDR1 SGHTA and CDR2 FQGTGA.